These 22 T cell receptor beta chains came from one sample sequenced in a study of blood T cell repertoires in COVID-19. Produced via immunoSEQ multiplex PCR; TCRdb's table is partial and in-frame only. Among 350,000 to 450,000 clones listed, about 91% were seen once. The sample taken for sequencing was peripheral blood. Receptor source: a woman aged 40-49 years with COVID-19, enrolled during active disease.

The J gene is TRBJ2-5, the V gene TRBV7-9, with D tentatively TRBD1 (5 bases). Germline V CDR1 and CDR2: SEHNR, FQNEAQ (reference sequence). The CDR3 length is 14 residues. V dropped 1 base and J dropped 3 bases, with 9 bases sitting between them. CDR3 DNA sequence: TGTGCCAGCAGCTTAGGACAGTACGAAGAGACCCAGTACTTC. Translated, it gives CASSLGQYEETQYF.

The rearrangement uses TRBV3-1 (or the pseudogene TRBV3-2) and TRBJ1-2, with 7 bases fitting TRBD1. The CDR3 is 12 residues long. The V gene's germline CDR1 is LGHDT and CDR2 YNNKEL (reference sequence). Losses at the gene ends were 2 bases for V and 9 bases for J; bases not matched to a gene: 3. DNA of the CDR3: TGTGCCAGCAGCCAAAACAGGGGCAGCTACACCTTC. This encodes CASSQNRGSYTF.

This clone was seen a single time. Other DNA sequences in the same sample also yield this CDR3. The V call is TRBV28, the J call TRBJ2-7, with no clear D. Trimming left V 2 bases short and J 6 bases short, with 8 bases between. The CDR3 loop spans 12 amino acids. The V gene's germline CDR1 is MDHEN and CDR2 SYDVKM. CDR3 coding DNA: TGTGCCAGCAGTTTAAGCCCGCTCGAGCAGTACTTC. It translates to CASSLSPLEQYF.

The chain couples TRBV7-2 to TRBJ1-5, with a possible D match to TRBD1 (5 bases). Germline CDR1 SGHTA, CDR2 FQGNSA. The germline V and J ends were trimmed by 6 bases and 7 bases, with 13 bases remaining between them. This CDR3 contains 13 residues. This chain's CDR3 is CASRKTDRQPQHF. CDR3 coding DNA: TGTGCCAGCAGGAAAACAGACAGACAGCCCCAGCATTTT.

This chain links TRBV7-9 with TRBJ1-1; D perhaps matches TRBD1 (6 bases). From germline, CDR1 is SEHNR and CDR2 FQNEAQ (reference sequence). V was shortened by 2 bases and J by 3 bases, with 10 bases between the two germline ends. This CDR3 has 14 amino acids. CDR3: CASSLSRGDTEAFF. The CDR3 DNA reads TGTGCCAGCAGCTTAAGCAGGGGAGACACTGAAGCTTTCTTT.

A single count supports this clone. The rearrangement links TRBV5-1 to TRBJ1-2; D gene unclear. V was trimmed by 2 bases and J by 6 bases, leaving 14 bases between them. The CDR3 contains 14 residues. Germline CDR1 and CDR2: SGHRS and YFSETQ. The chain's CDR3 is CASSFSEGINGYTF. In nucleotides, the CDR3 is TGCGCCAGCAGCTTTTCGGAGGGTATCAATGGCTACACCTTC.

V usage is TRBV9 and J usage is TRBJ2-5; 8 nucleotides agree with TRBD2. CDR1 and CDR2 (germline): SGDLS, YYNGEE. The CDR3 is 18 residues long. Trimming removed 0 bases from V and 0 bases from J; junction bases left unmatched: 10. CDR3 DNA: TGTGCCAGCAGCGTAGGCGGCGGGGGGATGACGTACCAAGAGACCCAGTACTTC. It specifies CASSVGGGGMTYQETQYF. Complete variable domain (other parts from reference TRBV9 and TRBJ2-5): DSGVTQTPKHLITATGQRVTLRCSPRSGDLSVYWYQQSLDQGLQFLIQYYNGEERAKGNILERFSAQQFPDLHSELNLSSLELGDSALYFCASSVGGGGMTYQETQYFGPGTRLLVL.

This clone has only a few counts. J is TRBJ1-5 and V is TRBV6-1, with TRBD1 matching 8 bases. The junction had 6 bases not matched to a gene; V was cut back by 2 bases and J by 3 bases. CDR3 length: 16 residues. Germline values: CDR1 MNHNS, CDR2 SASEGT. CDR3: CASSESTGGYNQPQHF. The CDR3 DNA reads TGTGCCAGCAGTGAAAGTACAGGGGGTTACAATCAGCCCCAGCATTTT.

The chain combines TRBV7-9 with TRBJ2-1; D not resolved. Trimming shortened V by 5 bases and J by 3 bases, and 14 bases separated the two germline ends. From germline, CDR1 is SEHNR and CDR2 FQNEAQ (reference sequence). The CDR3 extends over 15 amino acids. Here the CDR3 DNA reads TGTGCCAGCAGCCCAGACTCTTTACTCTACAATGAGCAGTTCTTC. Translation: CASSPDSLLYNEQFF.

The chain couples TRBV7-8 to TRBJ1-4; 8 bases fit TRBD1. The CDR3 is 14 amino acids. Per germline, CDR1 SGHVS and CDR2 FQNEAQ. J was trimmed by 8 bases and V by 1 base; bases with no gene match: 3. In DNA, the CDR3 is TGTGCCAGCAGCTTAGGTACAGGGGGGGAAAAACTGTTTTTT. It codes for CASSLGTGGEKLFF.

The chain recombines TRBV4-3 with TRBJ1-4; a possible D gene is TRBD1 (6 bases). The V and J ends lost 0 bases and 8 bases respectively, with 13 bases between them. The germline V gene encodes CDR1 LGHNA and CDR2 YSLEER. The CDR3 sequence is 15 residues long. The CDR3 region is CASSQDGGADEKLFF. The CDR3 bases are TGCGCCAGCAGCCAAGATGGGGGGGCGGACGAAAAACTGTTTTTT.

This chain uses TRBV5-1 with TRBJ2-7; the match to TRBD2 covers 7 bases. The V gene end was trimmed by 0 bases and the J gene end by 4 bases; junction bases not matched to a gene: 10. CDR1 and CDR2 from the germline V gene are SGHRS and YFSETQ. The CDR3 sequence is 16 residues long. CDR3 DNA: TGCGCCAGCAGCTTGGTTGGGGTAGCGGGTGAATACGAGCAGTACTTC. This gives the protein CASSLVGVAGEYEQYF.

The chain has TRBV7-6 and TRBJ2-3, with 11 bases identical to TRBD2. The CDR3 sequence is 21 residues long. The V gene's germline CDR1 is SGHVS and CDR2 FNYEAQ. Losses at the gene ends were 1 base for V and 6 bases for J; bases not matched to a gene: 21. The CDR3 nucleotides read TGTGCCAGCAGCTTAGGGTTTCGGTCAGAAAATAGCGGGAGGGCAGCCGATACGCAGTATTTT. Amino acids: CASSLGFRSENSGRAADTQYF.

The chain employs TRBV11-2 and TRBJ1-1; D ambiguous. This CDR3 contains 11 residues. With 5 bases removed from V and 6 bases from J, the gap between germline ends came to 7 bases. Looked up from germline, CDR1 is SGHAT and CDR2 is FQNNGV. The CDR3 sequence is CASSPIPEAFF. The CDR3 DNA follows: TGTGCCAGCAGCCCTATCCCTGAAGCTTTCTTT.

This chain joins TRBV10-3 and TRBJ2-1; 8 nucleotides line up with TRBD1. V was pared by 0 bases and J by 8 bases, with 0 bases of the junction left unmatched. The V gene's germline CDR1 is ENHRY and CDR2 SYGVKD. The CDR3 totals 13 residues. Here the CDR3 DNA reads TGTGCCATCAGTGAGTCGACAGGGGATGAGCAGTTCTTC. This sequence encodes CAISESTGDEQFF.

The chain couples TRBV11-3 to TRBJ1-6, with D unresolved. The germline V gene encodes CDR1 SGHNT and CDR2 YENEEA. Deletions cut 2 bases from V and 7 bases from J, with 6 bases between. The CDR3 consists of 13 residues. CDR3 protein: CASSLMENSPLHF. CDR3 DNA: TGTGCCAGCAGCTTAATGGAGAATTCACCCCTCCACTTT. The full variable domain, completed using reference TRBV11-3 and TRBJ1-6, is EAGVVQSPRYKIIEKKQPVAFWCNPISGHNTLYWYLQNLGQGPELLIRYENEEAVDDSQLPKDRFSAERLKGVDSTLKIQPAELGDSAVYLCASSLMENSPLHFGNGTRLTVT.

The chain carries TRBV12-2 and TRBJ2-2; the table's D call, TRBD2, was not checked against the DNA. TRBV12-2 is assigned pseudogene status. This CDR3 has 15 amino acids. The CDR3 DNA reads TGTGCAAGTCGCCCACGGACTTTATGCACCGGGGAGCTGTTTTTT. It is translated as CASRPRTLCTGELFF.

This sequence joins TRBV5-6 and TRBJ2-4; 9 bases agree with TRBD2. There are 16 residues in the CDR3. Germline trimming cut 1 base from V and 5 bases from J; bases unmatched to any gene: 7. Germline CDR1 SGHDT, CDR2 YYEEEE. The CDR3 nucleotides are TGTGCCAGCAGCTTGCGCCCTAGCGGGGCACAAAACATTCAGTACTTC. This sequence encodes CASSLRPSGAQNIQYF.

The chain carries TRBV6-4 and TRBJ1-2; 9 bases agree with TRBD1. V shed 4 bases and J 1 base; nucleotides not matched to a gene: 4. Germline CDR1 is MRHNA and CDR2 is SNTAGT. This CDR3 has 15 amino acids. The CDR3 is CASSATTGGNYGYTF. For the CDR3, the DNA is TGTGCCAGCAGTGCCACGACAGGGGGTAACTATGGCTACACCTTC.

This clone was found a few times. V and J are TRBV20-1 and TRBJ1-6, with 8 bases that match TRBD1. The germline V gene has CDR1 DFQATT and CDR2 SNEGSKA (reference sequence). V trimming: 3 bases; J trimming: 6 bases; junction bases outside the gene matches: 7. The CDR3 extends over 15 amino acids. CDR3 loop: CSASQGALGNSPLHF. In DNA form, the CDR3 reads TGCAGTGCTAGTCAGGGGGCATTAGGTAATTCACCCCTCCACTTT.

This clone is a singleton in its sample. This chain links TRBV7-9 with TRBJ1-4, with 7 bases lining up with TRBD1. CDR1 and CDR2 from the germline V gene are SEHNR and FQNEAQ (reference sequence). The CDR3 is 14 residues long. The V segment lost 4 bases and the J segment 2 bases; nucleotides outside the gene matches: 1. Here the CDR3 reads CASSSGGTNEKLFF. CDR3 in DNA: TGTGCCAGCAGCTCAGGGGGGACTAATGAAAAACTGTTTTTT.

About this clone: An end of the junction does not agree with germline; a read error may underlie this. The CDR3 reads CASSSGLAGGETQYF. CDR3 DNA sequence: TGTGCTAGCAGCTCGGGACTAGCGGGGGGGGAGACCCAGTACTTC. The chain uses TRBV7-7 and TRBJ2-5, with TRBD2 identical over 16 bases. The CDR3 consists of 15 residues. Germline V gene sequence: CDR1 SSHAT, CDR2 FNYEAQ (reference sequence).